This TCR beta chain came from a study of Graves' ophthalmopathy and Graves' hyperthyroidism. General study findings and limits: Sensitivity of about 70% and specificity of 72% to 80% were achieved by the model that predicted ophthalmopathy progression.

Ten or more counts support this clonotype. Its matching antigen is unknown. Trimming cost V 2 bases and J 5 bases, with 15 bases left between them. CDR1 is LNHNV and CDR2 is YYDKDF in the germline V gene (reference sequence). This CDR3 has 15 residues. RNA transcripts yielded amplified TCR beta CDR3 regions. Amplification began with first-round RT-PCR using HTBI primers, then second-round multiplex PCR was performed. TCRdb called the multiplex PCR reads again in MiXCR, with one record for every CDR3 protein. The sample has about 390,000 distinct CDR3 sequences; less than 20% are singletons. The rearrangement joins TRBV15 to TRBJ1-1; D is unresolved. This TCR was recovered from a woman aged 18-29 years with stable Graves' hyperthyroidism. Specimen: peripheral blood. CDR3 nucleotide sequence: TGTGCCACCAGCAGAAATAAAGCCCGAGGGACTGAAGCTTTCTTT. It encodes CATSRNKARGTEAFF.